What follows are 24 T cell receptor beta chains derived from one specimen sequenced in a study of blood T cell repertoires in COVID-19. Data came from immunoSEQ multiplex PCR; TCRdb stores just in-frame clones and leaves some out. The profile shows around 250,000 clones, approximately 85% of them singletons. The sequenced sample consisted of PBMCs or T cells enriched from blood (not recorded which). The receptor set was obtained from a woman in her fifties or sixties who had recovered from COVID-19.

The genes are TRBV28 and TRBJ2-7, with D possibly being TRBD1 (5 bases). CDR1 and CDR2 from the germline V gene are MDHEN and SYDVKM. V dropped 7 bases and J dropped 6 bases, with 19 bases sitting between them. This CDR3 spans 14 amino acids. The CDR3 bases are TGTGCCAGCACCTTCTCTCCAGGGCAGGTCGAGCAGTACTTC. Residues: CASTFSPGQVEQYF.

This clone showed up just once. This sequence joins TRBV25-1 and TRBJ2-2; a weak D match, TRBD1 (6 bases). Trimming cost V 6 bases and J 2 bases, with 10 bases left between them. Germline assignment: CDR1 MGHDK and CDR2 SYGVNS. This CDR3 spans 14 amino acids. The CDR3 reads CASREQGNTGELFF. The CDR3 DNA is TGTGCCAGCAGGGAACAGGGAAACACCGGGGAGCTGTTTTTT.

The chain joins TRBV7-9 to TRBJ1-5; weak D call: TRBD1 (6 bases). The V and J ends lost 2 bases and 2 bases respectively, with 13 bases between them. CDR1 is SEHNR and CDR2 is FQNEAQ in the germline V gene (reference sequence). This CDR3 contains 16 residues. The CDR3 loop reads CASSLTGGGRNQPQHF. The CDR3 DNA sequence: TGTGCCAGCAGCTTAACGGGAGGGGGACGCAATCAGCCCCAGCATTTT.

The chain has TRBV7-9 and TRBJ2-7; D remains ambiguous. CDR1 and CDR2 from the germline V gene are SEHNR and FQNEAQ (reference sequence). The CDR3 extends over 13 amino acids. With 0 bases removed from V and 4 bases from J, the gap between germline ends came to 7 bases. CDR3 sequence (DNA): TGTGCCAGCAGCTTAGCGACTGGGTACGAGCAGTACTTC. Protein: CASSLATGYEQYF.

The chain uses TRBV6-1 and TRBJ1-3, with TRBD1 matching over 7 bases. V shed 3 bases, J shed 4 bases, and the junction held 6 bases outside the gene matches. This CDR3 region has 15 residues. Germline lookup yields CDR1 MNHNS and CDR2 SASEGT. CDR3 nucleotide sequence: TGTGCCAGCAGTGAGCAGACAGGGTTGGGAAACACCATATATTTT. Protein: CASSEQTGLGNTIYF.

The chain employs TRBV7-2 and TRBJ2-1; 7 nucleotides match TRBD2. CDR3 length equals 16 residues. The V and J ends lost 1 base and 4 bases, in that order; junction bases with no gene match: 7. Germline lookup yields CDR1 SGHTA and CDR2 FQGNSA. This chain's CDR3 is CASSLVAGALYNEQFF. The CDR3 DNA is TGTGCCAGCAGCTTAGTGGCGGGAGCCTTATACAATGAGCAGTTCTTC.

The DNA of the CDR3 is TGTGCCAGCAGTCCCATCCGGACTAGCGGGATCAGCACAGATACGCAGTATTTT. This sequence encodes CASSPIRTSGISTDTQYF. The J gene is TRBJ2-3, the V gene TRBV28; 12 nucleotides align to TRBD2. Germline V lookup: CDR1 MDHEN, CDR2 SYDVKM. This CDR3 is built from 18 residues. After removal of 5 bases from V and 0 bases from J, the junction contained 9 bases not matched to a gene.

The chain joins TRBV10-2 to TRBJ1-2; D is uncertain. From germline, CDR1 is WSHSY and CDR2 SAAADI. V was pared by 4 bases and J by 3 bases, with 12 bases between. The CDR3 covers 14 residues. Here the CDR3 DNA reads TGCGCCAGCAGTGCCGTACCCGGGTACTATGGCTACACCTTC. Translating gives CASSAVPGYYGYTF.

The chain links TRBV7-2 to TRBJ2-1, with 13 bases matching TRBD2. CDR3 length: 17 residues. Germline V CDR1 and CDR2: SGHTA, FQGNSA. V was pared by 4 bases and J by 5 bases, with 8 bases of the junction left unmatched. As DNA, the CDR3 is TGTGCCAGCAGCTATAAGGGGACTAGCGGGAATCACAATGAGCAGTTCTTC. This codes for CASSYKGTSGNHNEQFF.

This sequence joins TRBV9 and TRBJ2-2, with D perhaps matching TRBD2 (6 bases). CDR3 length equals 15 residues. The germline V and J ends were trimmed by 0 bases and 7 bases, with 13 bases remaining between them. CDR1 SGDLS and CDR2 YYNGEE come from the germline V gene. The CDR3 region is CASSVDPTSIGELFF. CDR3 in DNA: TGTGCCAGCAGCGTAGACCCGACTAGTATCGGGGAGCTGTTTTTT.

The chain links TRBV5-1 to TRBJ2-3; D is possibly TRBD2 (5 bases). This CDR3 has 15 amino acids. The germline CDR1 and CDR2 sequences are SGHRS and YFSETQ. V lost 0 bases and J 1 base, leaving 9 bases between the germline ends. The CDR3 DNA sequence: TGCGCCAGCAGCTTGGGGGGAGCGGGCACAGATACGCAGTATTTT. It codes for CASSLGGAGTDTQYF.

CDR3: CASNPGSYGYTF. CDR3 bases: TGTGCCAGCAATCCAGGATCCTATGGCTACACCTTC. V usage is TRBV2 and J usage is TRBJ1-2; D remains ambiguous. V was shortened by 7 bases and J by 4 bases, with 10 bases between the two germline ends. CDR1 is SNHLY and CDR2 is FYNNEI in the germline V gene. The length of the CDR3 is 12 residues.

The genes are TRBV7-6 and TRBJ2-6; D remains unclear. Trimming pared 5 bases from V and 0 bases from J, leaving 14 bases between. This CDR3 spans 17 amino acids. Per the germline V gene, CDR1 is SGHVS and CDR2 is FNYEAQ. The CDR3 DNA reads TGTGCCAGCAGCCTACGATACTATAACTCTGGGGCCAACGTCCTGACTTTC. Residues: CASSLRYYNSGANVLTF. Filled out from reference TRBV7-6 and TRBJ2-6, the complete variable domain reads GAGVSQSPRYKVTKRGQDVALRCDPISGHVSLYWYRQALGQGPEFLTYFNYEAQQDKSGLPNDRFSAERPEGSISTLTIQRTEQRDSAMYRCASSLRYYNSGANVLTFGAGSRLTVL.

This sequence joins TRBV5-1 and TRBJ2-7, with TRBD1 identical over 9 bases. The CDR3 extends over 16 amino acids. The germline V gene has CDR1 SGHRS and CDR2 YFSETQ. With 8 bases clipped from V and 2 bases from J, the junction kept 14 bases outside the gene matches. The CDR3: CASRGYGTGRAYEQYF. CDR3 DNA sequence: TGCGCCAGTAGAGGTTACGGGACAGGGAGGGCCTACGAGCAGTACTTC.

The V call is TRBV5-1, the J call TRBJ1-1, with a possible D match to TRBD1 (5 bases). The germline V gene has CDR1 SGHRS and CDR2 YFSETQ. V lost 1 base and J lost 3, with 7 bases in between. The CDR3 length is 13 residues. The DNA for the CDR3 is TGCGCCAGCAGCTTGACAGGCTACACTGAAGCTTTCTTT. It yields the protein CASSLTGYTEAFF.

This clone came up a few times. This chain connects TRBV10-1 to TRBJ1-5, with D maybe TRBD1 (6 bases). Germline CDR1 reads WNHNN; CDR2 reads SYGVQD (reference sequence). The V end was cut by 2 bases, the J end by 5 bases, with 16 bases between. The CDR3 is 16 amino acids. CDR3 DNA sequence: TGCGCCAGCAGTGAGATTGGACAGTGCCCCGATCAGCCCCAGCATTTT. Translation gives CASSEIGQCPDQPQHF.

The V call is TRBV5-1, the J call TRBJ2-5; 12 bases map to TRBD2. CDR1 and CDR2 from the germline V gene are SGHRS and YFSETQ. V trimming: 9 bases; J trimming: 0 bases; junction bases outside the gene matches: 3. This CDR3 comprises 14 residues. The CDR3 here is CATRLAGDQETQYF. The CDR3 coding sequence is TGCGCCACCCGACTAGCGGGGGACCAAGAGACCCAGTACTTC.

The table lists this clone with a count of one. The junction departs from germline at one end; a sequencing error may be responsible. V and J are TRBV6-4 and TRBJ2-5; 7 bases align to TRBD2. This CDR3 comprises 20 residues. CDR1 is MRHNA, CDR2 SNTAGT, per germline. The CDR3 here is CASGEIESRGSFPSQETQYF. The CDR3 DNA reads as TGTGCCAGCGGTGAGATAGAGAGCCGCGGGAGTTTCCCGTCCCAAGAGACCCAGTACTTC.

The rearrangement uses TRBV7-9 and TRBJ2-5; TRBD1 matches 9 bases. CDR3 length: 15 amino acids. The germline V gene has CDR1 SEHNR and CDR2 FQNEAQ (reference sequence). V lost 3 bases, J lost 4 bases, and 6 bases stayed unmatched. CDR3 DNA sequence: TGTGCCAGCAGCTTTCGGGACAGGGTTCTAGAGACCCAGTACTTC. Amino acid sequence: CASSFRDRVLETQYF.

This clone was picked up one time. The CDR3 sequence: CASSPLQGHYGYTF. As DNA, the CDR3 is TGTGCCAGCAGTCCTCTCCAGGGGCACTATGGCTACACCTTC. The chain recombines TRBV27 with TRBJ1-2; D may be TRBD1 (6 bases). The CDR3 consists of 14 residues. Germline V gene data show CDR1 as MNHEY and CDR2 as SMNVEV (reference sequence). Trimming took off 5 bases at V and 3 bases at J, with 13 bases between the two ends.

This clone was detected once. The rearrangement links TRBV12-5 to TRBJ2-5, with 10 bases identical to TRBD2. The CDR3 consists of 15 residues. V gave up 4 bases and J gave up 4 bases; unmatched junction bases: 6. CDR1 is LGHNT, CDR2 FRNRAP, per germline. The CDR3 here is CASGWTSGRVETQYF. In DNA, the CDR3 is TGTGCTAGTGGTTGGACTAGCGGACGGGTAGAGACCCAGTACTTC.

The chain combines TRBV28 with TRBJ1-5; the D gene is possibly TRBD1 (6 bases). Trimming pared 1 base from V and 0 bases from J, leaving 13 bases between. CDR1 is MDHEN and CDR2 is SYDVKM in the germline V gene. The CDR3 runs to 17 residues. CDR3 region: CASSLFSGGNSNQPQHF. DNA for the CDR3: TGTGCCAGCAGTTTATTCTCTGGGGGCAATAGCAATCAGCCCCAGCATTTT.

The chain has TRBV25-1 and TRBJ2-1; a weak D match, TRBD1 (5 bases). Germline V CDR1 and CDR2: MGHDK, SYGVNS. Trimming pared 3 bases from V and 3 bases from J, leaving 15 bases between. The CDR3 is 16 residues long. Written as DNA, the CDR3 is TGTGCCAGCAGTGAGGCGATTGGGGCGGACTACAATGAGCAGTTCTTC. Translation: CASSEAIGADYNEQFF.

V and J are TRBV7-9 and TRBJ2-1; 7 nucleotides line up with TRBD2. V lost 5 bases and J lost 1; bases outside the gene matches: 8. Looked up from germline, CDR1 is SEHNR and CDR2 is FQNEAQ (reference sequence). The CDR3 sequence is 16 residues long. CDR3 residues: CASSLTGGPSYNEQFF. Here the CDR3 DNA reads TGTGCCAGCAGCCTAACGGGAGGACCTTCCTACAATGAGCAGTTCTTC.